Presented here are 22 T cell receptor beta chains from one specimen sequenced in a study of control samples from healthy donors and cancer patients. Profiling relied on immunoSEQ multiplex PCR, and the TCRdb table lists in-frame clones only, not all of them. In the table there are tens of thousands of clones, around 90% of which are singletons. The sample taken for sequencing was PBMCs. The receptors shown here come from a man aged 55 to 70 with head and neck cancer.

V usage is TRBV28 and J usage is TRBJ2-3; 10 bases are a match to TRBD2. Germline CDR1 and CDR2: MDHEN and SYDVKM. The J segment lost 7 bases and the V segment lost 5 bases, leaving 12 bases of the junction unmatched. The CDR3 loop spans 16 amino acids. CDR3 coding DNA: TGTGCCAGCAGTCCTCTAGCGGGAGTCGATTTGAATACGCAGTATTTT. This gives the protein CASSPLAGVDLNTQYF.

The gene calls are TRBV2 and TRBJ2-1, with D perhaps matching TRBD1 (5 bases). The V gene's germline CDR1 is SNHLY and CDR2 FYNNEI. This CDR3 comprises 14 residues. Trimming cost V 7 bases and J 10 bases, with 20 bases left between them. This CDR3 is CASTPLNGQIEQFF. The CDR3 coding sequence is TGTGCCAGCACCCCACTAAATGGACAAATAGAGCAGTTCTTC.

The chain recombines TRBV19 with TRBJ2-1; 16 nucleotides line up with TRBD2. The CDR3 has 19 amino acids. J lost 0 bases, V lost 6 bases, and 8 bases had no gene match. Germline V gene lookup returns CDR1 LNHDA and CDR2 SQIVND (reference sequence). The CDR3 DNA reads as TGTGCCAGTAGCTCGGGACTAGCGGGAGGGCATAGCTCCTACAATGAGCAGTTCTTC. This encodes CASSSGLAGGHSSYNEQFF.

J is TRBJ1-1 and V is TRBV20-1; D might be TRBD1 (5 bases). V gave up 2 bases and J gave up 10 bases, with 11 bases separating them. This CDR3 region has 11 residues. Germline V gene data show CDR1 as DFQATT and CDR2 as SNEGSKA (reference sequence). DNA for the CDR3: TGCAGTGCTAGACAGGGAAGGCCAGCTTTCTTT. Encoded protein: CSARQGRPAFF.

This rearrangement joins TRBV4-2 to TRBJ1-3; possible D gene TRBD1, 6 bases. V was clipped by 0 bases and J by 3 bases, with 15 bases between them. Germline CDR1 reads LGHNA; CDR2 reads YNFKEQ. CDR3 length: 17 amino acids. The CDR3 is CASSQDSARTVGNTIYF. Here the CDR3 DNA reads TGTGCCAGCAGCCAAGATTCGGCGAGGACAGTTGGAAACACCATATATTTT.

This clone was recorded only once. V gene TRBV3-1 (or the pseudogene TRBV3-2) combines with J gene TRBJ1-5; no definite D call. In germline, CDR1 is LGHDT, CDR2 YNNKEL (reference sequence). V lost 4 bases and J lost 6, with 16 bases in between. This CDR3 has 15 amino acids. The CDR3: CASSPWTRGSQPQHF. The CDR3 region has the DNA TGTGCCAGCAGCCCATGGACCAGAGGGAGTCAGCCCCAGCATTTT.

This rearrangement joins TRBV19 to TRBJ2-1; the D gene is possibly TRBD2 (5 bases). This CDR3 comprises 13 residues. From germline, CDR1 is LNHDA and CDR2 SQIVND (reference sequence). V shed 6 bases and J shed 4 bases, with 10 bases lying between them. Here the CDR3 DNA reads TGTGCCAGTAGGGGAGAGGGATACAATGAGCAGTTCTTC. Protein sequence: CASRGEGYNEQFF.

The rearrangement links TRBV5-1 to TRBJ1-2; possible D gene TRBD1, 6 bases. The V end lost 0 bases, the J end lost 7 bases, and 13 bases lay between the germline ends. CDR3 length equals 14 residues. CDR1 and CDR2 (germline): SGHRS, YFSETQ. In DNA, the CDR3 is TGCGCCAGCAGCTTGGCCGGGGGCGAGGGTGGCTACACCTTC. Amino acids: CASSLAGGEGGYTF.

This chain links TRBV7-2 with TRBJ1-3; TRBD1 is a possible D gene (5 bases). The CDR3 sequence is 15 residues long. The germline V and J ends were trimmed by 5 bases and 0 bases, with 11 bases remaining between them. The germline V gene encodes CDR1 SGHTA and CDR2 FQGNSA. This chain's CDR3 is CASSIGAGSGNTIYF. DNA for the CDR3: TGTGCCAGCAGCATCGGGGCGGGCTCTGGAAACACCATATATTTT.

This chain links TRBV11-2 with TRBJ1-6; 7 nucleotides align to TRBD1. In germline, CDR1 is SGHAT, CDR2 FQNNGV. Losses at the gene ends were 3 bases for V and 5 bases for J; bases not matched to a gene: 1. This CDR3 is built from 14 residues. The CDR3 coding sequence is TGTGCCAGCAGCTTGGGACAGCATAATTCACCCCTCCACTTT. Protein sequence: CASSLGQHNSPLHF.

The chain links TRBV11-1 to TRBJ1-4; 7 bases match TRBD1. Per germline, CDR1 SGHAT and CDR2 FQDESV (reference sequence). Losses at the gene ends were 5 bases for V and 3 bases for J; bases not matched to a gene: 3. This CDR3 has 14 residues. The CDR3 region is CASSTGTANEKLFF. In DNA, the CDR3 is TGTGCCAGCAGCACCGGGACAGCTAATGAAAAACTGTTTTTT.

This chain uses TRBV6-5 with TRBJ1-5, with D tentatively TRBD1 (6 bases). The V gene lost 4 bases and the J gene lost 0 bases, with 10 bases spanning the gap. The length of the CDR3 is 15 residues. Germline lookup yields CDR1 MNHEY and CDR2 SVGAGI. The CDR3 bases are TGTGCCAGCAGTTTACAGGGAATTAGCAATCAGCCCCAGCATTTT. This gives the protein CASSLQGISNQPQHF.

The rearrangement links TRBV6-2 or TRBV6-3 to TRBJ2-5; perhaps TRBD2 as D (5 bases). Trimming pared 5 bases from V and 4 bases from J, leaving 17 bases between. CDR1 and CDR2 (germline): MNHEY, SVGEGT. The CDR3 consists of 15 residues. CDR3 sequence reads: CASSRNHFEGETQYF. The CDR3 DNA is TGTGCCAGCAGTCGTAACCACTTCGAGGGAGAGACCCAGTACTTC.

The CDR3 nucleotides are TGTGCCAGCAGTTTATGGTTTGGTGAAAAACTGTTTTTT. It is translated as CASSLWFGEKLFF. The chain combines TRBV27 with TRBJ1-4; D is ambiguous. The CDR3 has 13 amino acids. The germline V gene encodes CDR1 MNHEY and CDR2 SMNVEV (reference sequence). Trimming removed 1 base at V and 7 bases at J, with 7 bases between.

The CDR3 is CASSIDRGSYEQYF. The CDR3 nucleotides read TGTGCCAGTAGTATAGATCGGGGATCCTACGAGCAGTACTTC. The rearrangement links TRBV19 to TRBJ2-7; TRBD2 is a possible D gene (5 bases). From germline, CDR1 is LNHDA and CDR2 SQIVND (reference sequence). CDR3 length equals 14 residues. The V end lost 0 bases, the J end lost 1 base, and 7 bases lay between the germline ends.

The V and J genes are TRBV6-5 and TRBJ2-2; D perhaps matches TRBD1 (6 bases). The CDR3 has 15 residues. V was clipped by 4 bases and J by 2 bases, with 11 bases between them. CDR1 is MNHEY, CDR2 SVGAGI, per germline. The CDR3 spells CASSSTGVNTGELFF. CDR3 in DNA: TGTGCCAGCAGTTCGACAGGAGTAAACACCGGGGAGCTGTTTTTT.

The V gene is TRBV23-1, the J gene TRBJ2-7; tentatively, D is TRBD1 (6 bases). TRBV23-1 qualifies as an ORF whose function is uncertain. The CDR3 consists of 18 residues. V was clipped by 4 bases and J by 3 bases, with 25 bases between them. CDR3 in DNA: TGCGCCAGCAGTCTCGAAACCTTGACAGGTTGGGCCTTCTACGAGCAGTACTTC. Residues: CASSLETLTGWAFYEQYF.

This clone was observed a single time. This chain uses TRBV24-1 with TRBJ2-5; D may be TRBD1 (6 bases). CDR1 KGHDR and CDR2 SFDVKD come from the germline V gene. The CDR3 spans 16 residues. V lost 5 bases to trimming and J lost 0 bases, with 15 bases between them. The CDR3 loop reads CATSGGRRGYQETQYF. The DNA of the CDR3 is TGTGCCACCAGTGGGGGGCGTAGGGGGTACCAAGAGACCCAGTACTTC.

This clone has just one count. One junction end disagrees with the germline gene, perhaps due to a read error. This chain links TRBV7-9 with TRBJ1-4; TRBD1 is a possible D gene (5 bases). The CDR3 runs to 14 residues. Per the germline V gene, CDR1 is SEHNR and CDR2 is FQNEAQ (reference sequence). Written as DNA, the CDR3 is TGTGCCAGCAGCTTACCCAGGGTAAATGGAAAACTGTTTTTT. Encoded protein: CASSLPRVNGKLFF.

The V call is TRBV7-2, the J call TRBJ2-2, with 7 bases fitting TRBD2. Looked up from germline, CDR1 is SGHTA and CDR2 is FQGNSA. The ends lost 6 bases at V and 5 bases at J; junction bases unmatched: 9. CDR3 length equals 15 residues. For the CDR3, the DNA is TGTGCCAGCAGGGGCCAGGGACTACGGACCGGGGAGCTGTTTTTT. It translates to CASRGQGLRTGELFF.

The V gene is TRBV6-1, the J gene TRBJ2-7; 8 nucleotides line up with TRBD1. The ends lost 2 bases at V and 5 bases at J; junction bases unmatched: 8. The germline CDR1 and CDR2 sequences are MNHNS and SASEGT. This CDR3 is 15 amino acids long. The CDR3 DNA reads as TGTGCCAGCAGTGAATTATGGACAGGGATCAACGAGCAGTACTTC. Translating it yields CASSELWTGINEQYF.

V gene TRBV11-3 combines with J gene TRBJ1-1; 11 nucleotides match TRBD1. Germline lookup yields CDR1 SGHNT and CDR2 YENEEA. The CDR3 spans 13 residues. Trimming at V came to 3 bases and at J to 10 bases, leaving 4 bases not matched to a gene. CDR3 bases: TGTGCCAGCAGCTTCAATGGACAGGGGGCAGCTTTCTTT. Translating gives CASSFNGQGAAFF.